Sequencing of this T cell receptor (beta chain) was carried out in a study of blood T cell repertoires in COVID-19 (dated by TCRdb to the early 2020s). Broadly, across the study: Samples covering the acute and convalescent phases of COVID-19 were provided by collaborators in the United States, Italy and Spain. The samples were drawn from two sources: the first 160 participants of the ongoing ImmuneRACE study, and approximately 1,300 subjects contributed by 6 global collaborators. The dataset comprised deeply sampled blood TCRbeta repertoires from subjects exposed to, actively infected with, or recovered from COVID-19. The repertoires were released in a freely available public database meant as a resource for research on the immune response to SARS-CoV-2. The prospective study material was composed of cDNA or gDNA derived from T cells, B-cell-depleted T cells, or PBMCs. Where available, HLA class I and class II types were obtained from metadata supplied by the sample provider rather than from assay-based typing. Sample metadata almost always included a de-identified subject ID, COVID-19 status, age in years and sex. Paper-wide results and their limitations: Clinical and demographic metadata were provided uncurated, with the amount varying by source and participant.

Via the germline V gene (reference sequence), CDR1 is SGHNT and CDR2 YYREEE. Clipping removes 2 bases from V and 6 bases from J, with 11 as the unmatched junction base count. The CDR3, cysteine through phenylalanine, is 16 amino acids long. Only the CDR3 DNA stays, 48 bases, in frame from base 1. Remarks on this clone: The antigen it recognizes is unknown. No base qualities exist here, and no much larger clone lies one base off it.

One collaborating source in Seattle enrolled patients during active infection and followed them longitudinally through the course of disease. Each collaborating institution followed its own protocols to collect whole blood in K2EDTA tubes. For TCRbeta analysis, collaborator samples were shipped as frozen whole blood, as isolated PBMCs, or as DNA extracted from either sample type. TCRbeta CDR3 regions were amplified from genomic DNA by means of the immunoSEQ Assay, a bias-controlled multiplex PCR. The authors' pipeline ran thus. The number of nucleated cells in each sample was estimated from the amplification of reference gene primers within the assay. To quantify the absolute abundance of each unique TCRbeta CDR3 rearrangement, sequence reads were collapsed and filtered. For each sample, productive Simpson clonality was calculated as the square root of Simpson's diversity index over productive rearrangements. TCRdb holds this immuneACCESS table with in-frame rearrangements only. Some clones are missing; in checked studies, unresolved V genes explain under half, and the rest has no known cause. V and J calls and clone size are copied from that table; D and trimming were computed from the DNA. The sample has a few hundred thousand clones on record, roughly 90% of them singletons. The ten most abundant clones make up roughly 2.8% of the sample.

The receptor chain draws on TRBV5-4 and TRBJ1-2; 9 central bases correspond to TRBD1. The sample comprised peripheral blood. The sequence derives from a woman aged 25 to 45 with COVID-19, enrolled during active disease. The DNA sequence reads TGTGCCAGCAGCTTACCCTCCAGGACAGGGGTCGATGGCTACACCTTC. This codes for CASSLPSRTGVDGYTF.